These T cell receptor beta chains were read from a single sample in a study of blood T cell repertoires in COVID-19. Generated by immunoSEQ multiplex PCR, the TCRdb table keeps only in-frame clones and is missing some. The data contain roughly 450,000 clones, 90% of them seen just once; the ten biggest clones take up 0.6%. Material: PBMCs or T cells enriched from blood (not recorded which). The receptors were gathered from a young man who had recovered from COVID-19. The CDR3 runs from the conserved cysteine through the conserved F or W. D genes are given only for firm matches. Not all rows give a size; the values are once, few, many and, for expanded clones, a class.

V,J,size,D,DNA,CDR3
TRBV5-5,TRBJ1-5,NA,NA,TGTGCCAGCAGCGGAGATAGCAATCAGCCCCAGCATTTT,CASSGDSNQPQHF
TRBV7-9,TRBJ1-1,NA,NA,TGTGCCAGCAGCTTTATAGACACTGAAGCTTTCTTT,CASSFIDTEAFF
TRBV5-6,TRBJ2-7,few,NA,TGTGCCAGCAGCAAAAGGGGCTACGAGCAGTACTTC,CASSKRGYEQYF
TRBV6-5,TRBJ1-1,NA,NA,TGTGCCAGCAGTTATAGATTAAAGAACACTGAAGCTTTCTTT,CASSYRLKNTEAFF
TRBV6-5,TRBJ2-3,NA,TRBD2,TGTGCCAGCAGCCAGGTCCCGGGGGGAGATACGCAGTATTTT,CASSQVPGGDTQYF
TRBV5-1,TRBJ1-4,NA,TRBD1,TGCGCCAGCAGCTGGTCGACAGGGGCTAATGAAAAACTGTTTTTT,CASSWSTGANEKLFF
TRBV18,TRBJ2-7,NA,TRBD2,TGTGCCAGCTCACCACCGTGGCGGGAGAGCTCCTACGAGCAGTACTTC,CASSPPWRESSYEQYF
TRBV3-1/TRBV3-2,TRBJ2-2,NA,TRBD1,TGTGCCAGCAGCCAACCGGGACAGGGGGTCGCCGGGGAGCTGTTTTTT,CASSQPGQGVAGELFF
TRBV5-1,TRBJ1-2,NA,NA,TGCGCCAGCAGCTTGGCTCCGGGACTAAAAGCGTATGGCTACACCTTC,CASSLAPGLKAYGYTF
TRBV3-1/TRBV3-2,TRBJ1-1,NA,NA,TGTGCCAGCAGCCAAGCCCCAGTGCGAGTTGCGGTCAGCCGAGCTTTCTTT,CASSQAPVRVAVSRAFF
TRBV18,TRBJ1-4,once,TRBD1,TGTGCCAGCTCACCTCGGGACAGTAATGAAAAACTGTTTTTT,CASSPRDSNEKLFF
TRBV19,TRBJ1-2,NA,TRBD1,TGTGCCAGTGAACCGGGACAGGGGGCGGTTGGCTACACCTTC,CASEPGQGAVGYTF
TRBV14,TRBJ2-2,NA,TRBD2,TGTGCCAGCAGCTCCCGTCTAGCGGGGACCGGGGAGCTGTTTTTT,CASSSRLAGTGELFF
TRBV11-2,TRBJ1-2,NA,TRBD1,TGTGCCAGCAGCTCGTACAGGGGGCGCGGGTATGGCTACACCTTC,CASSSYRGRGYGYTF
TRBV28,TRBJ2-7,NA,TRBD1,TGTGCCAGCAGTTCCTCCGGGACAGGCTACGAGCAGTACTTC,CASSSSGTGYEQYF
TRBV6-5,TRBJ1-5,NA,TRBD1,TGTGCCAGCAGTAAAAACAGGGGGCTAGATCAGCCCCAGCATTTT,CASSKNRGLDQPQHF
TRBV27,TRBJ1-6,NA,NA,TGTGCCAGCAGTGCGACAGTGATTGATAATTCACCCCTCCACTTT,CASSATVIDNSPLHF
TRBV24-1,TRBJ2-2,NA,NA,TGTGCCACCAGTGATCCTGGACTACCTAACACCGGGGAGCTGTTTTTT,CATSDPGLPNTGELFF
TRBV18,TRBJ2-7,NA,NA,TGTGCCAGCTCACCACCGACGGGAGAGGGGAACGAGCAGTACTTC,CASSPPTGEGNEQYF
TRBV29-1,TRBJ1-2,NA,NA,TGCAGCGTCGGAGACTTCAGAGGTTATGGCTACACCTTC,CSVGDFRGYGYTF
TRBV2,TRBJ2-3,NA,TRBD2,TGTGCCAGCAGTGGGACTAGCGGGGTAGGAGATACGCAGTATTTT,CASSGTSGVGDTQYF
TRBV9,TRBJ1-2,NA,NA,TGTGCCAGCAGCGCCTCACAGGGTTGGGATGGCTACACCTTC,CASSASQGWDGYTF
TRBV2,TRBJ2-5,NA,TRBD1,TGTGCCAGCACAACCCAGGGGGCGGTGGGGGAGACCCAGTACTTC,CASTTQGAVGETQYF
TRBV3-1/TRBV3-2,TRBJ2-1,once,NA,TGTGCCAGCACCGGAGGGCCCACCTACAATGAGCAGTTCTTC,CASTGGPTYNEQFF
TRBV28,TRBJ1-2,NA,NA,TGTGCCAGCAGTGAGGGATCCATACTTAACTATGGCTACACCTTC,CASSEGSILNYGYTF